This T cell receptor (beta chain) was captured by sequencing in a study of cytomegalovirus exposure and HLA in healthy donors. General study results and limits: Most observed TCR sequences were rare, whereas some public TCRs were detected in many donors. Apart from CMV serostatus, no immune exposure information was available.

Trimming removed 5 bases from V and 4 bases from J; junction bases left unmatched: 4. Germline V gives CDR1 LNHDA, CDR2 SQIVND (reference sequence). This CDR3 has 13 amino acids. PCR employed 60 Vbeta and 13 Jbeta primers. Repertoires were generated with immunoSEQ multiplex PCR, while TCRdb's copy carries only in-frame clones and drops some. Among about 160,000 clones listed, less than 85% were seen once. Worth noting for this clone: Its cognate antigen is unknown.

The genes are TRBV19 and TRBJ2-7; 8 bases line up with TRBD1. This sequence was found in a man aged 50 to 59 in good health and CMV-seropositive. The sample consisted of PBMCs. CDR3: CASSSNRGYEQYF. In DNA, the CDR3 is TGTGCCAGTAGTTCGAACAGGGGGTACGAGCAGTACTTC. Based on the CDR3 plus reference TRBV19 and TRBJ2-7, the full variable domain is DGGITQSPKYLFRKEGQNVTLSCEQNLNHDAMYWYRQDPGQGLRLIYYSQIVNDFQKGDIAEGYSVSREKKESFPLTVTSAQKNPTAFYLCASSSNRGYEQYFGPGTRLTVT.